A selection of T cell receptor beta chains follows, all from one sample in a study of OX40 agonist ivuxolimab in advanced cancers. Some clones are missing from TCRdb's copy, which holds only in-frame ones; the method was immunoSEQ multiplex PCR. The sample contains roughly 60,000 clones, less than 95% of which appear only once. The sequencing here drew on CD4+ or CD8+ T cells sorted from blood, taken in a trial of the OX40 agonist ivuxolimab. These receptors were taken from an adult with an advanced solid tumor such as melanoma, head and neck, liver or kidney cancer. Each CDR3 is given with its conserved first and last residue. A D gene is named only where the DNA matches it firmly. Clone size, where shown, is once, few, many, or a class for clones that have expanded.

>TRBJ1-5|.|.|TRBV28
CASSTLLDKGFYSNQPQHF
TGTGCCAGCAGTACCCTTCTCGACAAGGGCTTCTATAGCAATCAGCCCCAGCATTTT
>TRBJ1-4|.|TRBD1|TRBV6-5
CASRRQGYNEKLFF
TGTGCCAGCAGAAGACAGGGGTATAATGAAAAACTGTTTTTT
>TRBJ1-5|once|.|TRBV15
CATSRAGRDNQPQHF
TGTGCCACCAGCAGGGCCGGGAGGGATAATCAGCCCCAGCATTTT
>TRBJ2-1|once|TRBD2|TRBV7-9
CASRTSGTSYNEQFF
TGTGCCAGCAGAACTAGCGGGACTTCTTACAATGAGCAGTTCTTC
>TRBJ2-7|.|TRBD1|TRBV7-2
CASSFGTGRSAEQYF
TGTGCCAGCAGCTTCGGGACAGGTCGATCGGCCGAGCAGTACTTC
>TRBJ1-1|few|.|TRBV29-1
CSVAELKGEAFF
TGCAGCGTTGCGGAACTTAAAGGTGAAGCTTTCTTT
>TRBJ2-2|.|TRBD1|TRBV6-5
CASSNSGTVNTGELFF
TGTGCCAGCAGTAACTCCGGGACAGTAAACACCGGGGAGCTGTTTTTT
>TRBJ2-4|.|.|TRBV20-1
CSAFPGNIQYF
TGCAGTGCTTTCCCGGGGAACATTCAGTACTTC
>TRBJ1-4|.|TRBD1|TRBV5-4
CASSMGGTANEKLFF
TGTGCCAGCAGCATGGGGGGGACAGCGAATGAAAAACTGTTTTTT
>TRBJ2-1|.|TRBD1|TRBV7-6
CASSLALDRGPSYNEQFF
TGTGCCAGCAGCTTAGCGCTGGACAGGGGACCTTCCTACAATGAGCAGTTCTTC
>TRBJ2-2|.|TRBD2|TRBV10-3
CAILKLRTSANTGELFF
TGTGCCATCCTGAAACTAAGGACTAGCGCTAACACCGGGGAGCTGTTTTTT
>TRBJ1-6|.|.|TRBV11-3
CASSLSYNSPLHF
TGTGCCAGCAGCTTGTCCTATAATTCACCCCTCCACTTT
>TRBJ2-5|.|.|TRBV5-6
CASSLVQQETQYF
TGTGCCAGCAGCTTGGTCCAGCAAGAGACCCAGTACTTC
>TRBJ2-7|once|.|TRBV11-2
CASRLTGKPYEQYF
TGTGCCAGCAGACTTACCGGGAAACCCTACGAGCAGTACTTC
>TRBJ2-2|.|TRBD1|TRBV7-9
CASSPLLGQGGTGELFF
TGTGCCAGCAGCCCTCTTTTAGGACAGGGGGGCACCGGGGAGCTGTTTTTT
>TRBJ2-1|.|.|TRBV20-1
CSASPDNEQFF
TGCAGTGCTAGCCCGGACAATGAGCAGTTCTTC
>TRBJ2-5|.|.|TRBV20-1
CSARGLETQYF
TGCAGTGCTAGAGGGCTTGAGACCCAGTACTTC
>TRBJ2-5|.|.|TRBV5-1
CASYIIGGSGETQYF
TGCGCCAGCTACATTATAGGGGGGAGTGGAGAGACCCAGTACTTC
>TRBJ2-1|.|TRBD2|TRBV6-5
CASSYRGTSRHNEQFF
TGTGCCAGCAGTTACCGCGGGACTAGCAGACACAATGAGCAGTTCTTC
>TRBJ2-5|.|.|TRBV9
CASSVDVALRETQYF
TGTGCCAGCAGCGTAGACGTAGCCCTTCGAGAGACCCAGTACTTC
>TRBJ1-5|.|TRBD1|TRBV11-2
CASSLVSGGGQPQHF
TGTGCCAGCAGCTTAGTCTCAGGGGGTGGTCAGCCCCAGCATTTT
>TRBJ2-7|.|TRBD2|TRBV7-2
CASSFRVVAGGYEQYF
TGTGCCAGCAGCTTTCGGGTGGTGGCGGGGGGCTACGAGCAGTACTTC
>TRBJ2-7|.|TRBD1|TRBV5-1
CASSTGTENYEQYF
TGCGCCAGCAGCACAGGGACAGAGAACTACGAGCAATACTTC
>TRBJ1-3|.|.|TRBV18
CASSQADGNTIYF
TGTGCCAGCTCACAGGCTGATGGAAACACCATATATTTT
>TRBJ1-1|.|.|TRBV11-2
CASSFQMNTEAFF
TGTGCCAGCAGCTTTCAGATGAACACTGAAGCTTTCTTT
>TRBJ2-7|.|.|TRBV14
CASSRSQAGEQYF
TGTGCCAGCAGCCGGAGTCAGGCGGGGGAGCAGTACTTC
>TRBJ2-2|once|TRBD1|TRBV23-1
CALGQGATGELFF
TGCGCCCTCGGACAGGGGGCGACCGGGGAGCTGTTTTTT
>TRBJ2-7|.|TRBD1|TRBV10-3
CAITNPGQGNEQYF
TGTGCCATCACCAACCCTGGACAGGGTAACGAGCAGTACTTC
>TRBJ1-5|few|.|TRBV30
CAWQRGLDQPQHF
TGTGCCTGGCAGCGGGGGCTGGATCAGCCCCAGCATTTT
>TRBJ2-7|.|TRBD2|TRBV4-3
CASSQARAGGWGADEQYF
TGCGCCAGCAGCCAAGCGAGGGCGGGGGGGTGGGGTGCCGACGAGCAGTACTTC
>TRBJ2-7|.|.|TRBV5-1
CASSPDSYEQYF
TGCGCCAGCAGCCCGGACAGCTACGAGCAGTACTTC
>TRBJ1-5|.|.|TRBV7-2
CASSSGVDGQPQHF
TGTGCCAGCAGTTCAGGGGTGGACGGTCAGCCCCAGCATTTT
>TRBJ2-5|.|TRBD2|TRBV2
CASSGGGRKTQYF
TGTGCCAGCAGTGGCGGGGGGAGGAAGACCCAGTACTTC
>TRBJ1-2|.|.|TRBV7-3
CASSLTSYF
TGTGCCAGCAGCTTAACCAGCTACTTC
>TRBJ2-7|.|.|TRBV7-2
CASSLGGVKTYEQYF
TGTGCCAGCAGCTTAGGAGGGGTAAAGACCTACGAGCAGTACTTC
>TRBJ2-1|.|.|TRBV9
CASSVDLTYNEQFF
TGTGCCAGCAGCGTAGACCTAACCTACAATGAGCAGTTCTTC
>TRBJ2-3|.|.|TRBV7-2
CASSSTRDTDTQYF
TGTGCCAGCAGCTCGACACGCGACACAGATACGCAGTATTTT
>TRBJ1-4|once|.|TRBV19
CASSSSVGGATNEKLFF
TGTGCCAGTAGTTCCTCGGTGGGGGGAGCAACTAATGAAAAACTGTTTTTT
>TRBJ2-2|.|.|TRBV15
CATSRDRGLFTGELFF
TGTGCCACCAGCAGAGATCGGGGCCTGTTCACCGGGGAGCTGTTTTTT
>TRBJ1-1|.|.|TRBV7-2
CASSVLTQSTEAFF
TGTGCCAGCAGCGTCCTGACACAAAGCACTGAAGCTTTCTTT
>TRBJ1-5|.|.|TRBV27
CASSSSPFQPQHF
TGTGCCAGCAGTTCCTCCCCTTTCCAGCCCCAGCATTTT
>TRBJ2-3|once|TRBD2|TRBV2
CASSEAGGRSTDTQYF
TGTGCCAGCAGTGAAGCTGGCGGGAGGAGCACAGATACGCAGTATTTT
>TRBJ2-7|.|.|TRBV5-1
CASRTEQGFGTYEQYF
TGCGCCAGCAGGACCGAGCAGGGTTTTGGAACCTACGAGCAGTACTTC
>TRBJ1-2|.|.|TRBV30
CAWSFSGFRYTF
TGTGCCTGGAGTTTTTCGGGTTTCAGGTACACCTTC
>TRBJ2-7|.|.|TRBV28
CASSEGRGYEQYF
TGTGCCAGCAGTGAAGGCAGGGGCTACGAGCAGTACTTC
>TRBJ2-7|.|.|TRBV5-5
CASSPGTGSYEQYF
TGTGCCAGCAGCCCCGGGACCGGGTCCTACGAGCAGTACTTC
>TRBJ2-1|.|.|TRBV7-2
CASSQRRGEQFF
TGTGCCAGCAGTCAAAGGCGGGGTGAGCAGTTCTTC
>TRBJ2-1|.|.|TRBV5-3
CARSLHGSSYNEQFF
TGTGCCAGAAGCCTACACGGCAGCTCCTACAATGAGCAGTTCTTC
>TRBJ2-3|.|.|TRBV5-1
CASSLPGGGTDTQYF
TGCGCCAGCAGCTTGCCGGGCGGAGGCACAGATACGCAGTATTTT
>TRBJ2-5|.|.|TRBV2
CASSDGTPQETQYF
TGTGCCAGCAGTGACGGGACACCACAAGAGACCCAGTACTTC
>TRBJ1-5|few|.|TRBV6-1
CASSEATGRYNQPQHF
TGTGCCAGCAGTGAAGCTACGGGACGGTACAATCAGCCCCAGCATTTT
>TRBJ1-2|.|.|TRBV14
CASSQDRGDYGYTF
TGTGCCAGCAGCCAAGATCGGGGCGACTATGGCTACACCTTC
>TRBJ2-7|.|TRBD2|TRBV15
CATSMGGPHEQYF
TGTGCCACCAGCATGGGAGGGCCCCACGAGCAGTACTTC
>TRBJ2-7|.|.|TRBV6-5
CASSYSLAYLYEQYF
TGTGCCAGCAGTTACAGCCTAGCGTACCTATACGAGCAGTACTTC